This TCR beta chain was identified in a study of T cells in tumors and immune-related adverse events. The CDR3 is 18 amino acids. Libraries were prepared by immunoSEQ multiplex PCR; TCRdb keeps only in-frame clonotypes and omits some of them. The table has 4,500 or so clones, 82% seen once. The chain uses TRBV1 and TRBJ1-4. TRBV1 is a documented pseudogene. The clonotype originates from a female donor with metastatic renal cell carcinoma. The sample in question was skin tissue, obtained from a patient treated with anti-PD-1 therapy. The CDR3 is CTSSPPEEGSATNEKLFF. The CDR3 bases are TGCACCAGCAGCCCCCCCGAGGAGGGGAGTGCAACTAATGAAAAACTGTTTTTT.